The 8 T cell receptor beta chains given below trace back to one sample, sequenced in a study of cytomegalovirus exposure and HLA in healthy donors. PCR involved 60 Vbeta and 13 Jbeta primers. Profiling relied on immunoSEQ multiplex PCR, and the TCRdb table lists in-frame clones only, not all of them. Recorded for this sample: 150,000 to 250,000 clones. Sequenced: PBMCs. All receptors come from a boy between 5 and 17 years old in good health and CMV-seronegative.

As for this clone: Additional DNA sequences in this sample encode the identical CDR3. The rearrangement uses TRBV7-6 and TRBJ2-3, with 7 bases identical to TRBD2. Trimming removed 3 bases from V and 4 bases from J; junction bases left unmatched: 4. The CDR3 is 14 amino acids. Per germline, CDR1 SGHVS and CDR2 FNYEAQ. CDR3 amino acids: CASSLGGGADTQYF. Here the CDR3 DNA reads TGTGCCAGCAGCTTGGGCGGGGGAGCAGATACGCAGTATTTT.

The rearrangement uses TRBV12-5 and TRBJ2-5; the match to TRBD1 covers 7 bases. Germline-derived CDR1 and CDR2 are LGHNT and FRNRAP. The V and J ends lost 4 bases and 1 base, in that order; junction bases with no gene match: 6. CDR3 length equals 15 residues. CDR3 loop: CASGSYRDSQETQYF. The CDR3 DNA reads TGTGCTAGTGGTTCATATCGGGACAGCCAAGAGACCCAGTACTTC.

The V and J genes are TRBV10-2 and TRBJ2-7; no definite D call. Germline V gene data show CDR1 as WSHSY and CDR2 as SAAADI. Trimming took off 3 bases at V and 3 bases at J, with 15 bases between the two ends. The CDR3 has 15 residues. The CDR3 sequence: CASSEPHTNIYEQYF. The CDR3 nucleotides read TGCGCCAGCAGTGAACCCCACACCAACATCTACGAGCAGTACTTC.

The chain carries TRBV4-1 and TRBJ1-1; TRBD1 is a possible D gene (5 bases). Germline CDR1 is MGHRA and CDR2 is YSYEKL. CDR3 length: 13 amino acids. The V gene lost 3 bases and the J gene lost 5 bases, with 10 bases spanning the gap. CDR3 protein: CASSQPAGTEAFF. The CDR3 coding sequence is TGCGCCAGCAGCCAGCCGGCAGGGACTGAAGCTTTCTTT.

The chain combines TRBV6-5 with TRBJ2-5; 7 nucleotides align to TRBD1. The DNA end favors TRBJ2-7, so the J call may be wrong. The CDR3 is 15 residues long. Germline V CDR1 and CDR2: MNHEY, SVGAGI. The CDR3 DNA is TGTGCCAGCAGACATGACAGGGTCTCTTCCTACGAGCAGTACTTC. Amino acids: CASRHDRVSSYEQYF.

DNA of the CDR3: TGTGCCAGCAGCGCGCGGTTGGGAACTAATGAAAAACTGTTTTTT. Protein sequence: CASSARLGTNEKLFF. This chain links TRBV9 with TRBJ1-4; D gene ambiguous. Germline assignment: CDR1 SGDLS and CDR2 YYNGEE. This CDR3 contains 15 residues. With 3 bases removed from V and 1 base from J, the gap between germline ends came to 10 bases.

The rearrangement uses TRBV11-2 and TRBJ1-5; 10 bases line up with TRBD1. J was trimmed by 7 bases and V by 2 bases; bases with no gene match: 5. The CDR3 covers 15 residues. Germline V CDR1 and CDR2: SGHAT, FQNNGV. This chain's CDR3 is CASSLSGTGVQPQHF. Written as DNA, the CDR3 is TGTGCCAGCAGCTTAAGTGGGACAGGGGTGCAGCCCCAGCATTTT. The full variable domain, completed using reference TRBV11-2 and TRBJ1-5, is EAGVAQSPRYKIIEKRQSVAFWCNPISGHATLYWYQQILGQGPKLLIQFQNNGVVDDSQLPKDRFSAERLKGVDSTLKIQPAKLEDSAVYLCASSLSGTGVQPQHFGDGTRLSIL.

Remarks on this clone: Other DNA sequences in the same sample also yield this CDR3. The chain links TRBV7-9 to TRBJ1-1; TRBD1 aligns across 8 bases. V was clipped by 5 bases and J by 6 bases; unmatched bases: 20. This CDR3 spans 18 amino acids. The germline V gene encodes CDR1 SEHNR and CDR2 FQNEAQ (reference sequence). Written as DNA, the CDR3 is TGTGCCAGCAGCCCACGACAGGGGCCCGTTTTGAGGGCAGCTGAAGCTTTCTTT. It codes for CASSPRQGPVLRAAEAFF.